This TCR beta chain was sequenced for a study of breast tumors, draining lymph nodes, adjacent tissues listed by TCRdb under 2016. Background for the entire study: In breast cancer patients, the study compared the TCR beta repertoires of tumor, adjacent nontumor tissue and axillary lymph nodes. In human breast cancer, the study set out to assess how tumor, surrounding tissue and draining lymph node repertoires relate to one another and whether T cells might be exchanged between them. Overall study results and their limits: T-cell repertoire diversity in tumors was found to be lower than in lymph nodes but higher than in nontumor tissue, and preferential V and J gene usage was observed. The data were considered consistent with the idea that most tumor T cells come from the lymph node and then expand in tumor tissue. The similarity between tumor and nontumor tissue repertoires was significantly greater in luminal-like breast cancer than in basal-like breast cancer. The conclusion that tumor T cells originate in lymph nodes was framed as consistent with a hypothesis rather than directly demonstrated.

Spanning cysteine to phenylalanine, the CDR3 consists of 19 amino acids. The CDR3 DNA has 57 bases and is translated from base 1. CDR1 and CDR2, per the germline V gene, are SGHTA and FQGNSA. Trimming accounts for 4 bases at V and 7 bases at J, while the number of junction bases matched to no gene is 21. This clonotype was observed at least ten times. This receptor's antigen is unknown. Base-call qualities are not available, and no considerably larger clone is one nucleotide away. Sequencing took place on an Illumina HiSeq 2000. Multiplex PCR amplification was used to build the TCR beta chain libraries. High-throughput sequencing was used to analyze the amplified TCR beta chain products. TCRdb cleaned the public reads at Q25 with fastp, built clones with MiXCR and kept in-frame beta chains. Rows with a matching CDR3 protein are joined into one entry that keeps the most common DNA and genes. In all, the sample holds 200,000 to 300,000 distinct CDR3 sequences, and around 30% of those were seen once. The top ten hold 1.1% of the sample.

Lymph node samples came from the axillary draining lymph nodes of breast cancer patients. The material sequenced was axillary lymph node tissue. The TCR originated in a female donor with breast cancer. Some clones in this sample may be carry-over from other donors' samples. Recombination joined TRBV7-2 with TRBJ2-3, with 9 central nucleotides matching TRBD2. The CDR3 corresponds to CASSSTALAGLTSKNTQYF. DNA sequence: TGTGCCAGCAGCTCGACAGCTCTAGCGGGACTAACCTCCAAAAATACGCAGTATTTT. This CDR3, with the reference TRBV7-2 and TRBJ2-3 proteins standing in past its ends, gives the full variable domain GAGVSQSPSNKVTEKGKDVELRCDPISGHTALYWYRQSLGQGLEFLIYFQGNSAPDKSGLPSDRFSAERTGGSVSTLTIQRTQQEDSAVYLCASSSTALAGLTSKNTQYFGPGTRLTVL.